Each of the 3 T cell receptor beta chains below was sequenced from the same sample in a study of T cells in Graves' hyperthyroidism and ophthalmopathy. TCR beta CDR3 region amplification was performed from RNA transcripts. The HTBI primer set drove a first-round RT-PCR of the TCR CDR3. TCRdb analysed the multiplex PCR reads with MiXCR anew, one entry per CDR3 protein. The data show almost 600,000 distinct CDR3 sequences, 14% seen once. Sequencing was performed on blood. Every receptor here comes from a young woman with Graves' hyperthyroidism that later progressed to Graves' ophthalmopathy.

V usage is TRBV6-5 and J usage is TRBJ2-5; the D is unclear. The CDR3 extends over 16 amino acids. The germline V gene has CDR1 MNHEY and CDR2 SVGAGI. V lost 2 bases and J lost 2, with 15 bases in between. The DNA for the CDR3 is TGTGCCAGCAGTTACACCATAACGGACGGGCAAGAGACCCAGTACTTC. This encodes CASSYTITDGQETQYF.

For this clonotype: At one end the junction does not follow the germline gene, possibly because of a read error. The V gene is TRBV3-1, the J gene TRBJ2-3, with D uncertain. Germline CDR1 LGHDT, CDR2 YNNKEL (reference sequence). This CDR3 contains 13 residues. The CDR3 nucleotides read TGTGCCAGCAGCCTCCGACGTGGGGATACGCAATATTTT. This translates into CASSLRRGDTQYF.

At least ten counts were recorded for this clonotype. This chain connects TRBV19 to TRBJ1-2; D unresolved. Deletions cut 5 bases from V and 2 bases from J, with 9 bases between. This CDR3 is 13 amino acids long. Per the germline V gene, CDR1 is LNHDA and CDR2 is SQIVND (reference sequence). The CDR3 coding sequence is TGTGCCAGTAGTTTAACCGTAAACTATGGCTACACCTTC. Its protein product is CASSLTVNYGYTF.